This TCR beta chain was obtained from a study of cytomegalovirus exposure and HLA in healthy donors. V trimming: 2 bases; J trimming: 0 bases; junction bases outside the gene matches: 5. Germline CDR1 is SQVTM and CDR2 is ANQGSEA. This CDR3 comprises 15 residues. A single count supports this clone. The data were produced by immunoSEQ multiplex PCR, yet TCRdb's version contains in-frame clones alone and is incomplete. This table has 100,000 to 120,000 clones, more than 70% appearing once. The donors were part of the validation cohort of 95 to 150 subjects. That cohort was separate from the first cohort, which comprised about 670 subjects.

The receptor was derived from a woman in her late teens or twenties in good health and CMV-seronegative. The sample comprised PBMCs. This chain joins TRBV29-1 and TRBJ2-5; 8 bases fit TRBD1. The CDR3 region has the DNA TGCAGCGTTGAACGAGACAGGGGCCACCAAGAGACCCAGTACTTC. It translates to CSVERDRGHQETQYF.